The 13 T cell receptor beta chains below were found in one sample sequenced in a study of OX40 agonist ivuxolimab in advanced cancers. Here immunoSEQ multiplex PCR was the method, and the copy in TCRdb shows in-frame clones only, minus some. This sample has approximately 13,000 clones; approximately 72% occur once, and the top ten carry approximately 30%. The material sequenced was CD4+ or CD8+ T cells sorted from blood, taken in a trial of the OX40 agonist ivuxolimab. All receptors come from an adult with an advanced solid tumor such as melanoma, head and neck, liver or kidney cancer.

In DNA, the CDR3 is TGTGCGTGTCTACGCTCCTACAATGAGCAGTTCTTC. Residues: CACLRSYNEQFF. The chain recombines TRBV6-6 with TRBJ2-1, with D unclear. CDR3 length equals 12 residues. Germline loops: CDR1 MNHNY, CDR2 SVGAGI (reference sequence).

V is TRBV6-5 and J is TRBJ1-4, with D unclear. This CDR3 has 12 amino acids. Germline CDR1 and CDR2: MNHEY and SVGAGI. Trimming removed 2 bases from V and 3 bases from J, with 1 base in between. Here the CDR3 DNA reads TGTGCCAGCAGTTACCCTAATGAAAAACTGTTTTTT. This codes for CASSYPNEKLFF.

The V call is TRBV28, the J call TRBJ2-5, with D tentatively TRBD2 (6 bases). The CDR3 consists of 14 residues. Germline V lookup: CDR1 MDHEN, CDR2 SYDVKM. Trimming took 5 bases from V and 0 from J, leaving 10 bases between them. The CDR3 region is CASSTWRDQETQYF. CDR3 coding DNA: TGTGCCAGCAGTACTTGGAGGGACCAAGAGACCCAGTACTTC.

The chain employs TRBV28 and TRBJ1-5, with 8 positions matching TRBD1. The V and J ends lost 7 bases and 3 bases, in that order; junction bases with no gene match: 8. The CDR3 has 15 residues. Germline V gene sequence: CDR1 MDHEN, CDR2 SYDVKM. Written as DNA, the CDR3 is TGTGCCAGCACCATGACAGGGGCCCTCAATCAGCCCCAGCATTTT. This translates into CASTMTGALNQPQHF.

The chain combines TRBV7-3 with TRBJ2-2; D may be TRBD1 (5 bases). The CDR3 is made up of 18 amino acids. The V gene's germline CDR1 is SGHTA and CDR2 FQGTGA. With 5 bases removed from V and 0 bases from J, the gap between germline ends came to 19 bases. In DNA, the CDR3 is TGTGCCAGCAGCCCGACGAGACAGCCGATAACGAACACCGGGGAGCTGTTTTTT. Amino acids: CASSPTRQPITNTGELFF.

The chain joins TRBV6-5 to TRBJ1-2; 8 nucleotides align to TRBD1. The CDR3 is 15 amino acids. J lost 8 bases, V lost 2 bases, and 10 bases had no gene match. In germline, CDR1 is MNHEY, CDR2 SVGAGI. CDR3 loop: CASSYPVDRGGGYTF. CDR3 bases: TGTGCCAGCAGTTACCCCGTCGACAGGGGAGGCGGCTACACCTTC.

This clone was observed a few times. The genes are TRBV28 and TRBJ1-4; 7 bases line up with TRBD1. The CDR3 is 16 residues long. Germline V gene data show CDR1 as MDHEN and CDR2 as SYDVKM. Trimming removed 3 bases from V and 6 bases from J; junction bases left unmatched: 10. The DNA for the CDR3 is TGTGCCAGCAGTTTGGAGATAGGGGGCGGCGATGAAAAACTGTTTTTT. This gives the protein CASSLEIGGGDEKLFF.

This clone is labeled medium-sized (0.01 to 0.1%). The rearrangement uses TRBV7-9 and TRBJ2-7; D may be TRBD2 (6 bases). V was cut by 3 bases and J by 4 bases, with 13 bases left in between. The CDR3 runs to 14 residues. Germline V gene data show CDR1 as SEHNR and CDR2 as FQNEAQ (reference sequence). The CDR3 region has the DNA TGTGCCAGCAGCTTTGGAGGGGCTGGTTACGAGCAGTACTTC. Encoded protein: CASSFGGAGYEQYF.

V usage is TRBV5-1 and J usage is TRBJ2-5, with D uncertain. The J call may be in error: the DNA end matches TRBJ2-7 better. This CDR3 has 11 amino acids. CDR1 and CDR2 from the germline V gene are SGHRS and YFSETQ. The CDR3 DNA reads TGCGCCAGCAGCAACTACTACGAGCAGTACTTC. Its protein is CASSNYYEQYF.

This clone was seen once. The chain recombines TRBV30 with TRBJ2-1; 14 bases are a match to TRBD2. The CDR3 has 17 amino acids. Germline V gene data show CDR1 as GTSNPN and CDR2 as SVGIG (reference sequence). V trimming: 8 bases; J trimming: 3 bases; junction bases outside the gene matches: 12. In DNA form, the CDR3 reads TGTGCCCGGGACTATGGACTAGCGGGAGGTATCTACAATGAGCAGTTCTTC. It is translated as CARDYGLAGGIYNEQFF.

V usage is TRBV11-3 and J usage is TRBJ2-7; D is unclear. The CDR3 length is 11 residues. Germline-derived CDR1 and CDR2 are SGHNT and YENEEA. V was pared by 3 bases and J by 3 bases, with 3 bases between. The chain's CDR3 is CASSFSYEQYF. DNA of the CDR3: TGTGCCAGCAGCTTCAGCTACGAGCAGTACTTC.

The CDR3 DNA reads TGTGCCAGCAGCGTAGTAGGGGAAACAGATACGCAGTATTTT. Translating it yields CASSVVGETDTQYF. The chain is built from TRBV9 and TRBJ2-3; D possibly corresponds to TRBD1 (5 bases). The germline gives CDR1 SGDLS, CDR2 YYNGEE. This CDR3 has 14 amino acids. The V end was cut by 0 bases, the J end by 3 bases, with 8 bases between.

This clone was observed a handful of times. The chain employs TRBV27 and TRBJ1-1; D call uncertain. Germline V gene lookup returns CDR1 MNHEY and CDR2 SMNVEV (reference sequence). Trimming took 8 bases from V and 0 from J, leaving 7 bases between them. The CDR3 is 12 residues long. The CDR3: CASATMNTEAFF. Here the CDR3 DNA reads TGTGCCAGCGCGACCATGAACACTGAAGCTTTCTTT.